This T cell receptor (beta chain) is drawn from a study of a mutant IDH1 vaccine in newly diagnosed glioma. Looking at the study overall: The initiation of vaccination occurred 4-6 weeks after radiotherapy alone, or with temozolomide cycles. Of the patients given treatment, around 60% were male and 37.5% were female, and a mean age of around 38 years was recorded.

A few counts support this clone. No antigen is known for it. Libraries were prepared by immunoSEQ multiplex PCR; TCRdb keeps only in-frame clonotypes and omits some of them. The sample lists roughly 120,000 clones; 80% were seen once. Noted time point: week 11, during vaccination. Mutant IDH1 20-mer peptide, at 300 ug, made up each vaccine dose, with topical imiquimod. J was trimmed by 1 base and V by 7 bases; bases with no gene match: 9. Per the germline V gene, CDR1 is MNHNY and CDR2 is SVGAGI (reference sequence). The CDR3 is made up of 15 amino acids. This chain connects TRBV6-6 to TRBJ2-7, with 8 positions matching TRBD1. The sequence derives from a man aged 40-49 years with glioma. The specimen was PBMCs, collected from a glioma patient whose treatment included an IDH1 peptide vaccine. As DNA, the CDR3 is TGTGCCAGCATCGACAGGGGAATAAGTTCCTACGAGCAGTACTTC. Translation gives CASIDRGISSYEQYF.